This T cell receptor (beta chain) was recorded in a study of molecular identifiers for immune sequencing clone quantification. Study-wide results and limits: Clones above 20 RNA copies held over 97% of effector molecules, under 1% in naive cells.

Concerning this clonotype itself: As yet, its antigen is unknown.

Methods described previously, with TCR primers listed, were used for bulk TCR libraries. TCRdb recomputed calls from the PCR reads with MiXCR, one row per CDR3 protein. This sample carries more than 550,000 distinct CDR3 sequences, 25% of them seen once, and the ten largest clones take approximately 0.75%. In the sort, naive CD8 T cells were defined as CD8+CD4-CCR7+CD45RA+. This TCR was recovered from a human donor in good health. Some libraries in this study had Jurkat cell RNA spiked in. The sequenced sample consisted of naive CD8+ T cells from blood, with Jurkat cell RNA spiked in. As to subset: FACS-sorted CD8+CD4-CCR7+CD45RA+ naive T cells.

The CDR3 DNA is TGCGCCAGCAGCCCGTTTGGAGGCCCGGGGGCAGAGACCCAGTACTTC. As protein: CASSPFGGPGAETQYF. V is TRBV4-1 and J is TRBJ2-5; tentatively, D is TRBD1 or TRBD2 (6 bases each). The CDR3 has 16 amino acids. Trimming removed 4 bases at V and 4 bases at J, with 19 bases between. The germline V gene has CDR1 MGHRA and CDR2 YSYEKL.